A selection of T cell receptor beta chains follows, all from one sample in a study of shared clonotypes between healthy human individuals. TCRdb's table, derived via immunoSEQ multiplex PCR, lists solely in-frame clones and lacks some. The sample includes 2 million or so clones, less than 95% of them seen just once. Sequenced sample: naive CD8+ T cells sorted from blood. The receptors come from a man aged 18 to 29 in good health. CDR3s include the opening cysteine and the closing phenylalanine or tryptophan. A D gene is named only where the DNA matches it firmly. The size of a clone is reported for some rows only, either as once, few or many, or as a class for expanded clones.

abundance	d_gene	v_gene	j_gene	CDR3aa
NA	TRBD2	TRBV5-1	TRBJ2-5	CASSFPRSGLAEETQYF
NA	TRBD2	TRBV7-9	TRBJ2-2	CASSLTSGGAELFF
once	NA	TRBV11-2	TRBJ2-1	CASSPPLNEQFF
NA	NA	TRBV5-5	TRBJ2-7	CASSLRQVTSYEQYF
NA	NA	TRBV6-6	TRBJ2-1	CASSYTWGSYNEQFF
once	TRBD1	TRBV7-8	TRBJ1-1	CASSLTGGRDTEAFF
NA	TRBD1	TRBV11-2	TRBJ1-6	CASSLGQGNSPLHF
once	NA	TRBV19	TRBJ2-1	CASSIDYLYNEQFF
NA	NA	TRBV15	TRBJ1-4	CATSREEGLDEKLFF
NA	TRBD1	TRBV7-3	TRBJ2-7	CASSVGTGGYEQYF
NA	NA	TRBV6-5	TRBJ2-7	CASRGPGYEQYF
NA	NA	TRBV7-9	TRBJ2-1	CASSLVAWNEQFF
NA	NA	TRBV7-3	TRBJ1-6	CASSWSAGDSPLHF
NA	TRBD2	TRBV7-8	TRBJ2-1	CASSLRLAGVSDEQFF
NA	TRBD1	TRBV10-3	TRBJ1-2	CAVLTQGTYGYTF
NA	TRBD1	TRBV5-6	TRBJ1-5	CASSLEGGGNQPQHF
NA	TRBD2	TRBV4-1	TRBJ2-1	CASSQAAGVLNEQFF
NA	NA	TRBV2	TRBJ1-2	CASSEAGGSYGYTF
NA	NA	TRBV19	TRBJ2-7	CASSIAGTYEQYF
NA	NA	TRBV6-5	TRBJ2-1	CASSYSPGNEQFF
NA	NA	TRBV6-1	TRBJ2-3	CASSDTAGSTDTQYF
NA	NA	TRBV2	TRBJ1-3	CASSFSYDSGNTIYF
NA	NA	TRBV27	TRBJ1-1	CASSPQTVSMNTEAFF
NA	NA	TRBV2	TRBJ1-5	CASSEGQTNQPQHF
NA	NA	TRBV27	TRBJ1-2	CASSLTGGNYGYTF
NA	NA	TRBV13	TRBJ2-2	CASSIRTDPNTGELFF
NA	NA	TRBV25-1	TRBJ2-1	CASAWAGYNEQFF
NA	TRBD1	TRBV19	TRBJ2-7	CASSSGTGSVEQYF
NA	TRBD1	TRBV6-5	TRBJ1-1	CASSYKVTGSTTEAFF
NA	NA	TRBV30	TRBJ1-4	CAWAAAEKLFF